This paragraph covers one TCR beta chain sequence. Antigen: not known. CDR1 SGHTA and CDR2 FQGNSA come from the germline V gene. V lost 0 bases, J lost 4 bases, and 3 bases stayed unmatched. This CDR3 is 15 amino acids long. This sample is part of a study of cytomegalovirus exposure and HLA in healthy donors. Study context: Earlier findings included roughly 120 million unique TCR beta sequences obtained from about 180 million T cells. General study results and limits: Follow-up analysis later connected one missense variant in DCLRE1C with trimming of TCR beta V- and J-genes. Specificity for CMV antigens was confirmed in vitro for a few of the CMV-associated chains.

The primer mix had 60 Vbeta and 13 Jbeta primers. Profiled with immunoSEQ multiplex PCR; TCRdb holds only in-frame clones, not every one. The sample holds 55,000 to 65,000 clones, about 81% seen once. This clonotype was sampled from a man aged 30 to 45 in good health and CMV-seropositive. The chain is built from TRBV7-2 and TRBJ1-5; TRBD1 matches at 7 bases. The sample was PBMCs. The chain's CDR3 is CASSLAGDRNQPQHF. The DNA of the CDR3 is TGTGCCAGCAGCTTAGCGGGGGACAGAAATCAGCCCCAGCATTTT. The complete variable domain, with remaining parts taken from reference TRBV7-2 and TRBJ1-5, reads GAGVSQSPSNKVTEKGKDVELRCDPISGHTALYWYRQSLGQGLEFLIYFQGNSAPDKSGLPSDRFSAERTGGSVSTLTIQRTQQEDSAVYLCASSLAGDRNQPQHFGDGTRLSIL.